Listed below are T cell receptor beta chains from one sample, sequenced in a study of T cell repertoires in cytomegalovirus infection. TCRdb redid the calling of the reads with MiXCR, one entry per CDR3 protein. Of hundreds of thousands of distinct CDR3 sequences listed, approximately 8.9% are singletons. The sequenced sample consisted of PBMCs. These receptors were taken from a human donor in good health (CMV status not recorded). Some clones in this sample may be carry-over from other donors' samples. Each CDR3 is given with its conserved first and last residue. The D gene is left open where the match is weak. Clone size, where shown, is once, few, many, or a class for clones that have expanded.

V gene	clone size	CDR3 length	J gene	D gene	CDR3 protein	CDR3 DNA
TRBV18	-	15	TRBJ2-7	TRBD1	CASSRETGVGYEQYF	TGTGCCAGCTCACGCGAGACAGGGGTCGGCTACGAGCAGTACTTC
TRBV27	-	13	TRBJ1-2	-	CASSLKGGWGYTF	TGTGCCAGCAGTTTAAAAGGGGGGTGGGGCTACACCTTC
TRBV28	many	14	TRBJ2-2	-	CASIRTGGTGELFF	TGTGCCAGCATTAGGACAGGAGGGACCGGGGAGCTGTTTTTT
TRBV7-6	many	19	TRBJ1-3	TRBD1	CASSLIGDGTAFSGNTIYF	TGTGCCAGCAGTCTCATCGGTGACGGGACAGCTTTCTCTGGAAACACCATATATTTT
TRBV28	many	12	TRBJ2-3	-	CASKGSTDTQYF	TGTGCCAGCAAAGGTAGCACAGATACGCAGTATTTT
TRBV7-2	many	13	TRBJ1-1	-	CASSLSLSTEAFF	TGTGCCAGCAGCTTAAGTCTTAGCACTGAAGCTTTCTTT
TRBV28	many	12	TRBJ1-5	-	CASSFEGQPQHF	TGTGCCAGCAGTTTTGAGGGCCAGCCCCAGCATTTT
TRBV7-9	many	14	TRBJ1-4	TRBD1	CASSPDRVREKLFF	TGTGCCAGCAGCCCAGACAGGGTACGGGAAAAACTGTTTTTT
TRBV12-3/TRBV12-4	many	13	TRBJ2-2	TRBD2	CAFGGGNTGELFF	TGTGCCTTCGGGGGGGGGAACACCGGGGAGCTGTTTTTT
TRBV20-1	few	13	TRBJ1-1	-	CSASDGRNTEAFF	TGCAGTGCTAGCGACGGAAGGAACACTGAAGCTTTCTTT
TRBV6-5	-	16	TRBJ2-3	TRBD2	CASSLSGGGGTDTQYF	TGTGCCAGCAGTCTTAGCGGGGGGGGGGGCACAGATACGCAGTATTTT
TRBV10-3	many	15	TRBJ1-4	-	CAISAARADNEKLFF	TGTGCCATCAGTGCGGCCCGGGCGGATAATGAAAAACTGTTTTTT
TRBV29-1	many	11	TRBJ2-7	TRBD1	CSVVQGIEQYF	TGCAGCGTAGTACAGGGGATCGAGCAGTACTTC
TRBV20-1	many	14	TRBJ2-7	-	CSVLTGFFPYEQYF	TGCAGTGTCCTTACAGGGTTCTTCCCCTACGAGCAGTACTTC
TRBV2	-	15	TRBJ1-6	TRBD1	CASTDDLQGASPLHF	TGTGCCAGCACCGACGATCTACAGGGGGCTTCACCCCTCCACTTT
TRBV28	few	13	TRBJ2-1	-	CASTSGLFNEQFF	TGTGCCAGCACCTCGGGCCTATTCAATGAGCAGTTCTTC
TRBV20-1	few	14	TRBJ2-1	TRBD2	CSARLAGVYNEQFF	TGCAGTGCCCGACTAGCGGGGGTATACAATGAGCAGTTCTTC
TRBV20-1	many	15	TRBJ2-1	TRBD2	CSARVPLAGRGEQFF	TGCAGTGCTAGAGTCCCACTAGCGGGGAGGGGTGAGCAGTTCTTC
TRBV5-4	few	16	TRBJ2-1	TRBD2	CASSAQLAGGPGEQFF	TGTGCCAGCAGCGCCCAACTAGCGGGGGGGCCAGGGGAGCAGTTCTTC
TRBV20-1	many	14	TRBJ1-2	TRBD1	CSAEGKDRIYGYTF	TGCAGTGCAGAGGGAAAGGACAGGATCTATGGCTACACCTTC
TRBV28	many	16	TRBJ2-2	TRBD2	CASSYNGGARTGELFF	TGTGCCAGCAGTTATAACGGGGGGGCAAGGACCGGGGAGCTGTTTTTT
TRBV2	few	18	TRBJ2-1	TRBD2	CASSELLAGAGTYNEQFF	TGTGCCAGCAGTGAACTCCTAGCGGGGGCCGGGACCTACAATGAGCAGTTCTTC
TRBV6-2/TRBV6-3	many	14	TRBJ1-5	-	CASSQDSLHQPQHF	TGTGCCAGCAGTCAAGACAGTCTCCATCAGCCCCAGCATTTT
TRBV7-2	many	14	TRBJ2-5	-	CASSLDQGSRTQYF	TGTGCCAGCAGCTTAGATCAGGGGTCGAGGACCCAGTACTTC
TRBV12-5	many	13	TRBJ1-4	-	CASGLGSNEKLFF	TGTGCTAGTGGTTTGGGAAGTAATGAAAAACTGTTTTTT
TRBV7-8	many	17	TRBJ2-4	-	CASSTLTGFSTKNIQYF	TGTGCCAGCAGCACCCTCACAGGATTCAGTACCAAAAACATTCAGTACTTC
TRBV23-1	-	15	TRBJ1-6	-	CASNQRLTVTRPLLF	TGCGCCAGCAATCAAAGGCTTACCGTCACCCGACCCCTCCTCTTT
TRBV4-2	many	15	TRBJ1-2	TRBD1	CASSDGTGGYYGYTF	TGTGCCAGCAGCGATGGGACAGGGGGATATTATGGCTACACCTTC
TRBV7-3	many	15	TRBJ2-3	TRBD2	CASSLLAGETDTQYF	TGTGCCAGCAGCCTCCTAGCGGGAGAGACAGATACGCAGTATTTT
TRBV6-4	many	14	TRBJ2-3	TRBD2	CASSASGGPDTQYF	TGTGCCAGCAGTGCTAGCGGGGGGCCAGATACGCAGTATTTT
TRBV14	many	20	TRBJ2-7	TRBD2	CASSQIFGEVTGGHPYEQYF	TGTGCCAGCAGCCAGATTTTCGGCGAAGTGACGGGGGGTCATCCATACGAGCAGTACTTC
TRBV7-2	many	14	TRBJ2-7	TRBD1	CASSLGTETYEQYF	TGTGCCAGCAGCTTGGGGACAGAGACCTACGAGCAGTACTTC
TRBV28	-	14	TRBJ1-5	-	CASNQQGWDQPQHF	TGTGCCAGCAACCAGCAGGGTTGGGATCAGCCCCAGCATTTT
TRBV11-2	few	16	TRBJ2-4	-	CASSLGPVGAKNIQYF	TGTGCCAGCAGCTTAGGTCCAGTCGGGGCCAAAAACATTCAGTACTTC
TRBV6-6	few	17	TRBJ2-2	TRBD2	CASSPPTSGAKVGELFF	TGTGCCAGCAGCCCTCCGACTAGCGGGGCGAAGGTCGGGGAGCTGTTTTTT
TRBV7-2	many	15	TRBJ2-1	-	CASSLELILYNEQFF	TGTGCCAGCAGCTTAGAGCTGATACTCTACAATGAGCAGTTCTTC
TRBV20-1	many	18	TRBJ2-1	TRBD2	CSARDRRGGPSSYNEQFF	TGCAGTGCTAGAGATAGGCGGGGGGGCCCTAGTTCCTACAATGAGCAGTTCTTC
TRBV9	-	13	TRBJ2-4	-	CASSVQERDIQYF	TGTGCCAGCAGCGTACAGGAGAGGGACATTCAGTACTTC
TRBV29-1	many	15	TRBJ1-3	-	CSVDPVGSTGNTIYF	TGCAGCGTCGATCCCGTTGGGTCGACTGGAAACACCATATATTTT
TRBV5-1	many	15	TRBJ2-6	-	CASSLGTSGANVLTF	TGCGCCAGCAGCTTGGGGACGTCTGGGGCCAACGTCCTGACTTTC
TRBV12-3/TRBV12-4	many	13	TRBJ1-5	TRBD1	CASSLDRVQPQHF	TGTGCCAGCAGCCTTGACAGGGTTCAGCCCCAGCATTTT
TRBV2	-	13	TRBJ2-1	TRBD2	CASGTSGYNEQFF	TGTGCCAGCGGGACTAGCGGATACAATGAGCAGTTCTTC
TRBV20-1	few	16	TRBJ2-1	TRBD2	CSALTSGVGSYNEQFF	TGCAGTGCTCTGACTAGCGGGGTAGGATCCTACAATGAGCAGTTCTTC
TRBV7-9	many	13	TRBJ1-2	-	CASSLISEYGYTF	TGTGCCAGCAGCTTAATATCAGAGTATGGCTACACCTTC
TRBV6-6	-	15	TRBJ2-4	-	CASSLGVVAKNIQYF	TGTGCCAGCAGTTTAGGGGTCGTAGCCAAAAACATTCAGTACTTC
TRBV2	many	13	TRBJ1-1	-	CASRGGFSPQAFF	TGTGCCAGCAGGGGGGGGTTCTCGCCCCAGGCTTTCTTT
TRBV2	few	13	TRBJ2-3	-	CASSESVPDTQYF	TGTGCCAGCAGTGAATCAGTCCCAGATACGCAGTATTTT
TRBV20-1	many	14	TRBJ1-2	-	CSAELPDFNYGYTF	TGCAGTGCTGAACTACCGGATTTTAACTATGGCTACACCTTC
TRBV20-1	few	13	TRBJ2-7	-	CSADRQGRGEQYF	TGCAGTGCTGACCGACAGGGGAGGGGCGAGCAGTACTTC
TRBV7-9	many	15	TRBJ2-6	-	CASSPGNSGANVLTF	TGTGCCAGCAGCCCTGGGAACTCTGGGGCCAACGTCCTGACTTTC
TRBV7-2	many	12	TRBJ1-1	-	CASSLWGGEAFF	TGTGCCAGCAGCTTATGGGGAGGTGAAGCTTTCTTT
TRBV7-9	-	14	TRBJ2-7	TRBD1	CASSSAGGWDEQYF	TGTGCCAGCAGCTCTGCAGGGGGCTGGGACGAGCAGTACTTC
TRBV10-3	few	14	TRBJ1-4	TRBD1	CAISETRDRVRLFF	TGTGCCATCAGTGAGACCCGGGACAGGGTCCGATTGTTTTTT
TRBV28	many	16	TRBJ2-1	TRBD2	CASSSVLAGSYNEQFF	TGTGCCAGCAGTTCTGTTTTAGCGGGGTCGTACAATGAGCAGTTCTTC
TRBV2	-	15	TRBJ2-7	-	CASSATESKSYEQYF	TGTGCCAGCAGCGCGACCGAGTCGAAAAGTTACGAGCAGTACTTC
TRBV20-1	-	14	TRBJ1-1	-	CSARLGTQNTEAFF	TGCAGTGCTAGATTAGGGACACAGAACACTGAAGCTTTCTTT
TRBV7-9	-	15	TRBJ1-1	TRBD1	CASSFRQGSHTEAFF	TGTGCCAGCAGCTTTCGACAGGGATCGCACACTGAAGCTTTCTTT
TRBV10-3	many	18	TRBJ2-5	-	CAISELGTPGSSQETQYF	TGTGCCATCAGTGAGCTCGGGACTCCAGGGTCAAGCCAAGAGACCCAGTACTTC